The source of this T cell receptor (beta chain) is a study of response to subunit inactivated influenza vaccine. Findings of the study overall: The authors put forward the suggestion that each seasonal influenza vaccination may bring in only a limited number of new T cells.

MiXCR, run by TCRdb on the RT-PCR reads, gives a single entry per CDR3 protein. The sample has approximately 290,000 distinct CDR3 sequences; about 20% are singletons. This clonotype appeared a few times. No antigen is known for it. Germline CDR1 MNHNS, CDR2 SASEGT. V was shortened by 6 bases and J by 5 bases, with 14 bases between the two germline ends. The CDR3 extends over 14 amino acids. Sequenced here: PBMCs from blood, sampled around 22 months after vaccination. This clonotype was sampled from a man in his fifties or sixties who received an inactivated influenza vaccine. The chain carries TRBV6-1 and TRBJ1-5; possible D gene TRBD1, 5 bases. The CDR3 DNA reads TGTGCCAGCAGGAGGGGCATCGGGGATCAGCCCCAGCATTTT. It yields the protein CASRRGIGDQPQHF.